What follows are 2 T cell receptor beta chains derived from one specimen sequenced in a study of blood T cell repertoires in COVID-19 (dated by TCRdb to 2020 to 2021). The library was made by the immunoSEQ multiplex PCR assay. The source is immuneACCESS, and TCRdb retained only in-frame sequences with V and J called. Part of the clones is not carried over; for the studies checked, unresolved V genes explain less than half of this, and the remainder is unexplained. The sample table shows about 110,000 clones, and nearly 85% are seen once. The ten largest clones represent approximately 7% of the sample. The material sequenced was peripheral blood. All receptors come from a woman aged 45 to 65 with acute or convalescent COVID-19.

The CDR3 is CASSPWWATEAFF. As DNA, the CDR3 is TGTGCCAGCAGCCCCTGGTGGGCCACTGAAGCTTTCTTT. J is TRBJ1-1 and V is TRBV3-1 (or the pseudogene TRBV3-2); D ambiguous. The CDR3 has 13 amino acids. Looked up from germline, CDR1 is LGHDT and CDR2 is YNNKEL (reference sequence). Trimming left V 4 bases short and J 4 bases short, with 10 bases between.

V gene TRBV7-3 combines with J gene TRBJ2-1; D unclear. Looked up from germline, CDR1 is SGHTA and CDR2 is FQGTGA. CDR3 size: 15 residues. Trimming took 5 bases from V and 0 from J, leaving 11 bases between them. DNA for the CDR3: TGTGCCAGCAGCCTTTCCCGTAGCTCCTACAATGAGCAGTTCTTC. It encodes CASSLSRSSYNEQFF.